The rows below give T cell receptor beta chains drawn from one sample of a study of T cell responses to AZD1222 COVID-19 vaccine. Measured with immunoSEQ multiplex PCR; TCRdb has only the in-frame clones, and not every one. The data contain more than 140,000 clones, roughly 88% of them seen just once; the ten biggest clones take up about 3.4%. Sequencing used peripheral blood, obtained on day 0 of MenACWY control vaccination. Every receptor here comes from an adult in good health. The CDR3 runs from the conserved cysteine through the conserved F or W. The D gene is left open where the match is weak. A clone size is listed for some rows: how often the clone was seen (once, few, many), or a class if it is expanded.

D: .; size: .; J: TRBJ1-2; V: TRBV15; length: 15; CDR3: CATSRDRELGFGYTF; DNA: TGTGCCACCAGCAGAGACCGAGAATTGGGGTTCGGCTACACCTTC
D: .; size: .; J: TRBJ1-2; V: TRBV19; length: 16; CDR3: CASSIGGGQRVYGYTF; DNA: TGTGCCAGTAGTATAGGAGGGGGGCAGCGAGTCTATGGCTACACCTTC
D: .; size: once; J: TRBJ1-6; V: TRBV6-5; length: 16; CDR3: CASSYKDNSYNSPLHF; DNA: TGTGCCAGCAGTTATAAGGACAACTCCTATAATTCACCCCTCCACTTT
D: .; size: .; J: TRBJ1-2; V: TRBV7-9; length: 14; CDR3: CASSLEGYRYGYTF; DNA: TGTGCCAGCAGCTTAGAAGGTTATCGCTATGGCTACACCTTC
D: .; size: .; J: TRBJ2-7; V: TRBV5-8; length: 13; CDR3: CASRRGISYEQYF; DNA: TGTGCCAGCCGAAGGGGCATTTCCTACGAGCAGTACTTC
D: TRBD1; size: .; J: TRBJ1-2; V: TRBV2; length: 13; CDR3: CASRSRQGSGYTF; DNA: TGTGCCAGCAGATCGAGACAGGGAAGTGGCTACACCTTC
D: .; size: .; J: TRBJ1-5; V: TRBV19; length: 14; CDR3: CATSSWGSNQPQHF; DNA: TGTGCCACCTCAAGTTGGGGAAGCAATCAGCCCCAGCATTTT
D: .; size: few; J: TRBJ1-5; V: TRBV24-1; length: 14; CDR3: CATSDGEWGQPQHF; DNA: TGTGCCACCAGTGATGGGGAGTGGGGGCAGCCCCAGCATTTT
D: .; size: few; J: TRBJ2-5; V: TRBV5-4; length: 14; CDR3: CASSLGAGRETQYF; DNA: TGTGCCAGCAGCTTGGGGGCAGGGCGAGAGACCCAGTACTTC
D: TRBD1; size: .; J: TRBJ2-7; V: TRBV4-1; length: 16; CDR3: CASSYQLGQGAGEQYF; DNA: TGCGCCAGCAGCTACCAACTGGGACAGGGGGCAGGGGAGCAGTACTTC
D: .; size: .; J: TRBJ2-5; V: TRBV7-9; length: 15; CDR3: CASSWGDQVRETQYF; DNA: TGTGCCAGCAGCTGGGGGGATCAGGTCCGAGAGACCCAGTACTTC
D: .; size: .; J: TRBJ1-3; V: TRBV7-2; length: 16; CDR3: CASSYSAGVPGNTIYF; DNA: TGTGCCAGCAGCTATTCCGCGGGGGTCCCTGGAAACACCATATATTTT
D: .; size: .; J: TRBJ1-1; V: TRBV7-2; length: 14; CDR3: CASSLIGGSTEAFF; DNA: TGTGCCAGCAGCTTGATCGGGGGAAGCACTGAAGCTTTCTTT
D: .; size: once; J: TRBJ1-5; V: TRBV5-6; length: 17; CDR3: CASSLGQAFDSNQPQHF; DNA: TGTGCCAGCAGCTTGGGACAGGCTTTCGATAGCAATCAGCCCCAGCATTTT
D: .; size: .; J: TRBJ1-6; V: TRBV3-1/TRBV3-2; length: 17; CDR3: CASSPQIRLRGSSPLHF; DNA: TGTGCCAGCAGCCCGCAGATCCGCCTCAGGGGAAGTTCACCCCTCCACTTT
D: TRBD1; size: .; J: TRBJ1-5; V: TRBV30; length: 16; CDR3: CAWSNDRGPGNQPQHF; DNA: TGTGCCTGGAGTAATGACAGGGGGCCTGGGAATCAGCCCCAGCATTTT
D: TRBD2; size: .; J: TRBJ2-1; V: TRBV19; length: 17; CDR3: CASSISGLAASYNEQFF; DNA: TGTGCCAGTAGTATTTCGGGACTAGCGGCCTCCTACAATGAGCAGTTCTTC
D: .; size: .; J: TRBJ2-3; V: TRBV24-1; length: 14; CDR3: CATSDRRPTDTQYF; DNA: TGTGCCACCAGTGATAGGAGACCCACAGATACGCAGTATTTT
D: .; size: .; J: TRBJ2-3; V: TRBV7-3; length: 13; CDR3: CASSLNPTDTQYF; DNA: TGTGCCAGCAGCTTAAACCCCACAGATACGCAGTATTTT
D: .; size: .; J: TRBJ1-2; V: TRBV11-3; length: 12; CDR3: CASSQTNYGYTF; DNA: TGTGCCAGCAGCCAGACTAACTATGGCTACACCTTC
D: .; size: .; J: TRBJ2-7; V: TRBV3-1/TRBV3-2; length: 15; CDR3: CASSQGRAYPYEQYF; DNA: TGTGCCAGCAGCCAAGGTCGGGCGTACCCCTACGAGCAGTACTTC
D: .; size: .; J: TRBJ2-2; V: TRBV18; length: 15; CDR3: CASSPVAGWSGELFF; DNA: TGTGCCAGCTCACCAGTTGCAGGGTGGTCCGGGGAGCTGTTTTTT
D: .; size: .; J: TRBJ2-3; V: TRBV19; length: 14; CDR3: CASSPRRGADTQYF; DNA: TGTGCCAGTAGTCCCCGCAGGGGGGCAGATACGCAGTATTTT
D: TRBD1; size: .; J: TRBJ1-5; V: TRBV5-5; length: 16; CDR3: CASSFSGQGQNQPQHF; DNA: TGTGCCAGCAGCTTCTCGGGACAGGGGCAAAATCAGCCCCAGCATTTT
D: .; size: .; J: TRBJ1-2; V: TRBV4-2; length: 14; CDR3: CASSQEGRFYGYTF; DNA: TGTGCCAGCAGCCAAGAGGGAAGGTTCTATGGCTACACCTTC
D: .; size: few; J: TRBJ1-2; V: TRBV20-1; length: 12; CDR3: CSASLNNYGYTF; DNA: TGCAGTGCTAGTTTAAATAACTATGGCTACACCTTC
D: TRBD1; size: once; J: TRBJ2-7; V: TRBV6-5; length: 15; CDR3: CASSLGQGGRYEQYF; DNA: TGTGCCAGCAGTCTTGGACAGGGGGGACGGTACGAGCAGTACTTC
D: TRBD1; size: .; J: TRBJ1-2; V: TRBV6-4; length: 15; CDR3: CASRKYGQGDYGYTF; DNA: TGTGCCAGCCGAAAATACGGACAGGGCGACTATGGCTACACCTTC
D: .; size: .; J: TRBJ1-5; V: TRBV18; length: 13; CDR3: CASSPPGNQPQHF; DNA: TGTGCCAGCTCACCACCGGGCAATCAGCCCCAGCATTTT
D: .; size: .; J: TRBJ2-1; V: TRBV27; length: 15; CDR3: CASSLSGRIVDEQFF; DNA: TGTGCCAGCAGTTTATCAGGCAGGATAGTGGATGAGCAGTTCTTC
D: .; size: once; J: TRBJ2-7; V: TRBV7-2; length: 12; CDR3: CASSLTGIEQYF; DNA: TGTGCCAGCAGCCTCACAGGGATAGAGCAGTACTTC
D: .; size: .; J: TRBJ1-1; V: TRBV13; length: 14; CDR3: CASSPGAGNTEAFF; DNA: TGTGCCAGCAGCCCCGGGGCGGGGAACACTGAAGCTTTCTTT
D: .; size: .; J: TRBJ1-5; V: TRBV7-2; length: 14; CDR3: CASSWSFSNQPQHF; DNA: TGTGCCAGCAGCTGGTCTTTTAGCAATCAGCCCCAGCATTTT
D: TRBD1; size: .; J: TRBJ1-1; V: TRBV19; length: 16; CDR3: CASSKGTGVLNTEAFF; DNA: TGTGCCAGTAGTAAAGGGACAGGGGTCTTGAACACTGAAGCTTTCTTT
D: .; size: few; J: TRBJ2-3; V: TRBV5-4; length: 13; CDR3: CASSLVAADTQYF; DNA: TGTGCCAGCAGCTTGGTTGCTGCAGATACGCAGTATTTT
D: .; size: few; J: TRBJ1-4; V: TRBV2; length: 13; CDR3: CASSDGYNEKLFF; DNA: TGTGCCAGCAGTGACGGCTATAATGAAAAACTGTTTTTT
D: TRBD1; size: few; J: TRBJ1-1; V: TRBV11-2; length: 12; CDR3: CASSPDRDEAFF; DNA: TGTGCCAGCAGCCCTGACAGGGATGAAGCTTTCTTT
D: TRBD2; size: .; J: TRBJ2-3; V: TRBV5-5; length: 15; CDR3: CASSLSRGGPDTQYF; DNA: TGTGCCAGCAGCTTGTCACGGGGGGGTCCAGATACGCAGTATTTT
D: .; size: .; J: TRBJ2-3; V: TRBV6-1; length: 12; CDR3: CASSEHEDTQYF; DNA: TGTGCCAGCAGTGAACATGAGGATACGCAGTATTTT